A selection of T cell receptor beta chains follows, all from one sample in a study of technical replicates of blood from several donors. The table came from immunoSEQ multiplex PCR; TCRdb's copy has only in-frame clones and leaves some out. The sample shows roughly 56,000 clones, 80% to 90% of them seen only once. Specimen: PBMCs. Source of these receptors: a human donor in good health. Some clones in this sample may be carry-over from other donors' samples. Each CDR3 is given with its conserved first and last residue. The D gene is left open where the match is weak. Only part of the rows carry a size: once, few, many, or a class if the clone is expanded.

d_call	v_call	j_call	clone_size	cdr3_aa	cdr3_nt
TRBD1	TRBV13	TRBJ2-3	-	CASSFRGPVDTQYF	TGTGCCAGCAGCTTCAGGGGGCCCGTAGATACGCAGTATTTT
-	TRBV18	TRBJ2-7	-	CASSPTVTAYEQYF	TGTGCCAGCTCACCGACAGTTACCGCCTACGAGCAGTACTTC
-	TRBV7-8	TRBJ1-2	-	CASSPPRTAVNYGYTF	TGTGCCAGCAGCCCCCCTCGGACAGCCGTTAACTATGGCTACACCTTC
-	TRBV7-2	TRBJ2-7	-	CASSLAPTGLAEQYF	TGTGCCAGCAGCTTAGCTCCGACCGGGTTGGCCGAGCAGTACTTC
TRBD2	TRBV7-2	TRBJ2-3	-	CASSLDGGVRNTQYF	TGTGCCAGCAGCTTAGACGGGGGGGTTCGAAATACGCAGTATTTT
TRBD2	TRBV7-2	TRBJ2-3	-	CASRPRVAGGLTDTQYF	TGTGCCAGCAGGCCTAGGGTAGCGGGGGGGCTCACAGATACGCAGTATTTT
-	TRBV5-1	TRBJ2-1	-	CASSSGEWAYNEQFF	TGCGCCAGCAGCTCGGGGGAGTGGGCCTACAATGAGCAGTTCTTC
TRBD1	TRBV19	TRBJ1-1	-	CASSMGDRRNTEAFF	TGTGCCAGTAGTATGGGGGACAGGAGGAACACTGAAGCTTTCTTT
TRBD1	TRBV6-5	TRBJ1-1	-	CASSSQGDAEAFF	TGTGCCAGCAGTTCACAGGGGGATGCTGAAGCTTTCTTT
-	TRBV25-1	TRBJ1-2	-	CASSTLGSNYGYTF	TGTGCCAGCAGTACTCTTGGTTCTAACTATGGCTACACCTTC
-	TRBV4-3	TRBJ2-4	-	CASSQDRRQGLSTKNIQYF	TGCGCCAGCAGCCAAGATCGGCGGCAGGGGCTTTCTACCAAAAACATTCAGTACTTC
TRBD2	TRBV19	TRBJ2-1	-	CASSTYSGRRYNEQFF	TGTGCCAGTAGTACCTATAGCGGGAGGAGGTACAATGAGCAGTTCTTC
TRBD1	TRBV5-4	TRBJ1-2	-	CASSLDAGQGDGYTF	TGTGCCAGCAGCTTAGACGCTGGACAGGGAGATGGCTACACCTTC
TRBD1	TRBV10-3	TRBJ1-3	few	CAVRDRVGNTIYF	TGTGCCGTCAGGGACAGGGTTGGAAACACCATATATTTT
TRBD1	TRBV18	TRBJ2-7	-	CASSGAGTGILREQYF	TGTGCCAGCTCCGGCGCAGGGACAGGGATTTTACGCGAGCAGTACTTC
-	TRBV9	TRBJ2-7	-	CASSVGRAATYEQYF	TGTGCCAGCAGCGTAGGGCGGGCCGCGACCTACGAGCAGTACTTC
TRBD1	TRBV6-5	TRBJ2-1	-	CASSYSPGQGGNEQFF	TGTGCCAGCAGTTACTCCCCGGGACAGGGGGGCAATGAGCAGTTCTTC
TRBD1	TRBV30	TRBJ2-3	-	CATWDRSYADTQYF	TGTGCCACATGGGACAGGTCGTATGCAGATACGCAGTATTTT
-	TRBV29-1	TRBJ2-3	-	CSVGHSTDTQYF	TGCAGCGTCGGACACAGCACAGATACGCAGTATTTT
-	TRBV4-2	TRBJ2-5	few	CASSQDSRGETQYF	TGTGCCAGCAGCCAAGACTCAAGGGGAGAGACCCAGTACTTC
TRBD1	TRBV4-1	TRBJ2-4	-	CASSQVKQGVERDIQYF	TGCGCCAGCAGCCAAGTTAAACAGGGGGTTGAACGGGACATTCAGTACTTC
TRBD1	TRBV27	TRBJ2-7	-	CASSFRPGGTYEQYF	TGTGCCAGCAGTTTCCGACCAGGGGGAACCTACGAGCAGTACTTC
TRBD1	TRBV7-8	TRBJ2-1	-	CASSLGVTGGRDEQFF	TGTGCCAGCAGCTTAGGAGTGACAGGGGGCAGGGATGAGCAGTTCTTC
-	TRBV20-1	TRBJ2-5	-	CSLNRGLSSYF	TGCAGTCTCAATCGGGGACTGTCATCCTACTTC
-	TRBV5-5	TRBJ2-7	-	CASSLSEREQYF	TGTGCCAGCAGCCTCAGTGAGCGCGAGCAGTACTTC
-	TRBV4-2	TRBJ1-4	-	CASSQMDSDNEKLFF	TGTGCCAGCAGCCAAATGGACAGTGATAATGAAAAACTGTTTTTT